This TCR beta chain was sequenced for a study of T cells in Graves' hyperthyroidism and ophthalmopathy. RNA transcripts were the template for amplifying TCR beta CDR3 regions. An initial round of RT-PCR targeting the TCR CDR3 relied on the HTBI primer set. TCRdb reprocessed the multiplex PCR reads via MiXCR and lists one record per CDR3 protein. The table includes about 560,000 distinct CDR3 sequences, around 15% detected once. Concerning this clonotype itself: Its antigen is unknown.

The ends were cut back, 2 bases at V and 7 bases at J, with 8 bases in the middle. Germline V gene data show CDR1 as ENHRY and CDR2 as SYGVKD. The CDR3 extends over 12 amino acids. Study-level findings and limits: Among thyroid clonotypes expanded above 0.001, most also appeared in blood.

Source material: blood. This receptor was obtained from a woman aged 18-29 years with Graves' hyperthyroidism. The chain links TRBV10-3 to TRBJ1-1; maybe TRBD1 (6 bases). The CDR3: CAISERGSEAFF. Written as DNA, the CDR3 is TGTGCCATCAGTGAGAGGGGGAGTGAAGCTTTCTTT.